This TCR beta chain emerged from a study of identical twins. Study-wide points: Fewer insertions marked abundant cord blood beta clonotypes; young adult naive trended weakly, memory not at all.

It was template switching that added a universal primer site, and there were unique molecular identifiers on the cDNA. From the 5' RACE reads, TCRdb called clonotypes with MiXCR, one entry per CDR3 protein. Seen here are some 690,000 distinct CDR3 sequences, approximately 21% observed once, and the top ten hold over 4%. This clonotype was counted ten times or more. Its antigen is unidentified. The same specimen was also included in a second study, on T cells expressing NK-cell markers. That report adds: Beta-chain profiling covered CD3+CD56+NKG2C+, CD3+CD56+NKG2C- and CD3+CD56-NKG2C+ sorted subsets.

The receptor comes from a woman under 30 in good health. The sample comprised PBMCs.

CDR3 sequence: CASSPSGIRETQYF. In DNA form, the CDR3 reads TGTGCCAGCTCTCCTAGCGGGATAAGGGAGACCCAGTACTTC. The rearrangement joins TRBV2 to TRBJ2-5; 9 positions match TRBD2. The ends lost 8 bases at V and 5 bases at J; junction bases unmatched: 9. Germline CDR1 and CDR2: SNHLY and FYNNEI. The CDR3 runs to 14 residues.